A selection of T cell receptor beta chains follows, all from one sample in a study of OX40 agonist ivuxolimab in advanced cancers. This table comes from immunoSEQ multiplex PCR, and its TCRdb copy is limited to in-frame clones, with some not included. The sample consists of tens of thousands of clones, 85% to 90% of them appearing once. This specimen was CD4+ or CD8+ T cells sorted from blood, taken in a trial of the OX40 agonist ivuxolimab. The receptors stem from an adult with an advanced solid tumor such as melanoma, head and neck, liver or kidney cancer. Both conserved end residues are part of each CDR3. The order of the fields is V gene, J gene, clone size, D gene, CDR3 DNA, CDR3 protein. A D gene is named only where the DNA matches it firmly. Clone sizes are given selectively: once, few, many, or a class where the clone is expanded.

v_call: TRBV7-9; j_call: TRBJ1-2; clone_size: .; d_call: .; cdr3_nt: TGTGCCAGCAGCTATCAGGGGAGGGATGGCTACACCTTC; cdr3_aa: CASSYQGRDGYTF
v_call: TRBV5-6; j_call: TRBJ2-1; clone_size: .; d_call: .; cdr3_nt: TGTGCCAGCAGCTTATCCGGGACGGCGACCTACAATGAGCAGTTCTTC; cdr3_aa: CASSLSGTATYNEQFF
v_call: TRBV5-1; j_call: TRBJ1-1; clone_size: .; d_call: .; cdr3_nt: TGCGCCAGCAGCTTGGAGGTCAGGAACACTGAAGCTTTCTTT; cdr3_aa: CASSLEVRNTEAFF
v_call: TRBV19; j_call: TRBJ1-2; clone_size: .; d_call: .; cdr3_nt: TGTGCCACCTCCCCGGGGGACTATGGCTACACCTTC; cdr3_aa: CATSPGDYGYTF
v_call: TRBV5-1; j_call: TRBJ1-3; clone_size: .; d_call: TRBD1; cdr3_nt: TGCGCCAGCAGCCGCACATCGGGGGACAGGGCGGACACCATATATTTT; cdr3_aa: CASSRTSGDRADTIYF
v_call: TRBV7-2; j_call: TRBJ2-4; clone_size: .; d_call: .; cdr3_nt: TGTGCCAGCAGCCCCCCGGGGGGCGCCAAAAACATTCAGTACTTC; cdr3_aa: CASSPPGGAKNIQYF
v_call: TRBV9; j_call: TRBJ2-7; clone_size: .; d_call: TRBD2; cdr3_nt: TGTGCCAGCAGCGTAGGGGGGACTAACTACGAGCAGTACTTC; cdr3_aa: CASSVGGTNYEQYF
v_call: TRBV5-6; j_call: TRBJ1-2; clone_size: .; d_call: .; cdr3_nt: TGTGCCAGCAGCTTCTCAGCCAGTCGCCCTGGCGGCTACACCTTC; cdr3_aa: CASSFSASRPGGYTF
v_call: TRBV5-1; j_call: TRBJ2-1; clone_size: .; d_call: TRBD1; cdr3_nt: TGCGCCAGCAGCTTGGGACAGGGGTCCCCTTCGGGCAATGAGCAGTTCTTC; cdr3_aa: CASSLGQGSPSGNEQFF
v_call: TRBV30; j_call: TRBJ1-3; clone_size: .; d_call: .; cdr3_nt: TGTGCCTGGAAACTGACCTCTGGAAACACCATATATTTT; cdr3_aa: CAWKLTSGNTIYF
v_call: TRBV7-2; j_call: TRBJ2-3; clone_size: .; d_call: .; cdr3_nt: TGTGCCAGCAGTGAACAGGGTATCGATACGCAGTATTTT; cdr3_aa: CASSEQGIDTQYF
v_call: TRBV6-1; j_call: TRBJ1-1; clone_size: .; d_call: TRBD1; cdr3_nt: TGTGCCAGCAGCCCCAGGGGGGCTCTAGGCACTGAAGCTTTCTTT; cdr3_aa: CASSPRGALGTEAFF
v_call: TRBV30; j_call: TRBJ1-4; clone_size: few; d_call: .; cdr3_nt: TGTGCCTGGAGTCTGCGGGGCAGTGGGGAAAAACTGTTTTTT; cdr3_aa: CAWSLRGSGEKLFF
v_call: TRBV19; j_call: TRBJ1-1; clone_size: .; d_call: .; cdr3_nt: TGTGCTACCTTAGGGGTCACTGAAGCTTTCTTT; cdr3_aa: CATLGVTEAFF
v_call: TRBV28; j_call: TRBJ1-2; clone_size: .; d_call: TRBD1; cdr3_nt: TGTGCCAGCAGTCCTGGGGACAGGGGAGCGCGGGGCTACACCTTC; cdr3_aa: CASSPGDRGARGYTF
v_call: TRBV15; j_call: TRBJ2-3; clone_size: .; d_call: .; cdr3_nt: TGTGCCACCAGCAGAATGCAGGGAAGAGATACGCAGTATTTT; cdr3_aa: CATSRMQGRDTQYF
v_call: TRBV10-1; j_call: TRBJ2-3; clone_size: .; d_call: .; cdr3_nt: TGCGCCAGCAGTGAGTCCCCGGGACTGGGGACTAGCACAGATACGCAGTATTTT; cdr3_aa: CASSESPGLGTSTDTQYF
v_call: TRBV5-4; j_call: TRBJ1-2; clone_size: .; d_call: .; cdr3_nt: TGTGCCAGCAGCCCGGGCGGCACCTACTATGGCTACACCTTC; cdr3_aa: CASSPGGTYYGYTF
v_call: TRBV9; j_call: TRBJ2-1; clone_size: .; d_call: .; cdr3_nt: TGTGCCAGCAGTCGACAAAACTACAATGAGCAGTTCTTC; cdr3_aa: CASSRQNYNEQFF
v_call: TRBV5-6; j_call: TRBJ2-3; clone_size: once; d_call: .; cdr3_nt: TGTGCCAGCAGCTGGGGGAAGAACACAGATACGCAGTATTTT; cdr3_aa: CASSWGKNTDTQYF
v_call: TRBV10-2; j_call: TRBJ1-5; clone_size: .; d_call: .; cdr3_nt: TGCGCCAGCAGTGAGGCTGCAGGGGTTAGCAATCAGCCCCAGCATTTT; cdr3_aa: CASSEAAGVSNQPQHF
v_call: TRBV5-1; j_call: TRBJ2-3; clone_size: .; d_call: .; cdr3_nt: TGCGCCAGCAGCTTAGACCGCCCGCGCACAGATACGCAGTATTTT; cdr3_aa: CASSLDRPRTDTQYF
v_call: TRBV5-1; j_call: TRBJ2-3; clone_size: .; d_call: .; cdr3_nt: TGCGCCAGCAGCTTCGGGGTAGCGGCGAGCACAGATACGCAGTATTTT; cdr3_aa: CASSFGVAASTDTQYF
v_call: TRBV15; j_call: TRBJ1-3; clone_size: once; d_call: .; cdr3_nt: TGTGCCACCAGCAGAGATGGGGGGCGCGGTGGAAACACCATATATTTT; cdr3_aa: CATSRDGGRGGNTIYF
v_call: TRBV28; j_call: TRBJ1-3; clone_size: once; d_call: .; cdr3_nt: TGTGCCAGCAGTTTAGAGGCAGCTGGAAACACCATATATTTT; cdr3_aa: CASSLEAAGNTIYF
v_call: TRBV15; j_call: TRBJ1-6; clone_size: .; d_call: TRBD1; cdr3_nt: TGTGCCACCAGAAGAGGGGGACAGGGGGATTCACCCCTCCACTTT; cdr3_aa: CATRRGGQGDSPLHF
v_call: TRBV7-9; j_call: TRBJ1-1; clone_size: .; d_call: .; cdr3_nt: TGTGCCAGCAGCTGGGGGGACGGCACTGAAGCTTTCTTT; cdr3_aa: CASSWGDGTEAFF
v_call: TRBV5-6; j_call: TRBJ1-4; clone_size: .; d_call: .; cdr3_nt: TGTGCCAGCAGCCGGCGCAGGGATATTGTGGTGGGGAAACTGTTTTTT; cdr3_aa: CASSRRRDIVVGKLFF
v_call: TRBV2; j_call: TRBJ1-1; clone_size: .; d_call: .; cdr3_nt: TGTGCCAGCAGACATATGAACACTGAAGCTTTCTTT; cdr3_aa: CASRHMNTEAFF
v_call: TRBV11-3; j_call: TRBJ2-3; clone_size: .; d_call: .; cdr3_nt: TGTGCCAGCAGCCGGGACGGTAGCACAGATACGCAGTATTTT; cdr3_aa: CASSRDGSTDTQYF
v_call: TRBV2; j_call: TRBJ2-7; clone_size: .; d_call: .; cdr3_nt: TGTGCCAGCAACCTCCGCGGGGTACAGCAGTACTTC; cdr3_aa: CASNLRGVQQYF
v_call: TRBV5-1; j_call: TRBJ1-4; clone_size: .; d_call: .; cdr3_nt: TGCGCCAGCAGCTTGGACACAGGTTCCACTAATGAAAAACTGTTTTTT; cdr3_aa: CASSLDTGSTNEKLFF
v_call: TRBV11-3; j_call: TRBJ2-3; clone_size: .; d_call: .; cdr3_nt: TGTGCCAGCAGCAACCGGGACCTCGCAGATACGCAGTATTTT; cdr3_aa: CASSNRDLADTQYF
v_call: TRBV7-3; j_call: TRBJ2-1; clone_size: few; d_call: .; cdr3_nt: TGTGCCAGCAGCTTAGAGTTCTTC; cdr3_aa: CASSLEFF
v_call: TRBV29-1; j_call: TRBJ2-7; clone_size: once; d_call: TRBD1; cdr3_nt: TGCAGCGTTGAAGAGGGACAGGGAAACTACGAGCAGTACTTC; cdr3_aa: CSVEEGQGNYEQYF
v_call: TRBV7-2; j_call: TRBJ1-2; clone_size: few; d_call: .; cdr3_nt: TGTGCCAGCAGCCCCGGGGGGTACTATGGCTACACCTTC; cdr3_aa: CASSPGGYYGYTF
v_call: TRBV29-1; j_call: TRBJ1-2; clone_size: .; d_call: TRBD1; cdr3_nt: TGCAGCGTCGGAGGGACAGGGGGCCCCGTAAACTATGGCTACACCTTC; cdr3_aa: CSVGGTGGPVNYGYTF
v_call: TRBV11-2; j_call: TRBJ2-1; clone_size: once; d_call: .; cdr3_nt: TGTGCCAGCAGCTTACGTCAGGGGTCCTACAATGAGCAGTTCTTC; cdr3_aa: CASSLRQGSYNEQFF
v_call: TRBV11-2; j_call: TRBJ2-7; clone_size: once; d_call: .; cdr3_nt: TGTGCCAGCAGCTTAGGTCGGCAGATTACCTACGAGCAGTACTTC; cdr3_aa: CASSLGRQITYEQYF
v_call: TRBV5-5; j_call: TRBJ1-4; clone_size: .; d_call: TRBD1; cdr3_nt: TGTGCCAGCAGCGGCGGACAGGGTGGTACTGTTAATGAAAAACTGTTTTTT; cdr3_aa: CASSGGQGGTVNEKLFF
v_call: TRBV9; j_call: TRBJ1-2; clone_size: .; d_call: TRBD1; cdr3_nt: TGTGCCAGCAGCGTAGCGGGGACAGGTTTTAATGGCTACACCTTC; cdr3_aa: CASSVAGTGFNGYTF
v_call: TRBV29-1; j_call: TRBJ2-7; clone_size: .; d_call: .; cdr3_nt: TGCAGCGTTGTCAGGGCCTACGAGCAGTACTTC; cdr3_aa: CSVVRAYEQYF
v_call: TRBV7-9; j_call: TRBJ1-1; clone_size: .; d_call: .; cdr3_nt: TGTGCCAGCAGCTTAGGGGGGGCGGGAACCGCTGAAGCTTTCTTT; cdr3_aa: CASSLGGAGTAEAFF
v_call: TRBV4-1; j_call: TRBJ2-7; clone_size: .; d_call: TRBD1; cdr3_nt: TGCGCCAGCAGCCAAAGGACAGGGGGCGGTGCCTACGAGCAGTACTTC; cdr3_aa: CASSQRTGGGAYEQYF
v_call: TRBV6-4; j_call: TRBJ1-2; clone_size: .; d_call: TRBD1; cdr3_nt: TGTGCCAGCAGGTTGACAGGGCCATCTAACTATGGCTACACCTTC; cdr3_aa: CASRLTGPSNYGYTF
v_call: TRBV5-1; j_call: TRBJ2-7; clone_size: .; d_call: .; cdr3_nt: TGCGCCAGCAGCTTGGGGCCGGACACCGGTTCCTACGAGCAGTACTTC; cdr3_aa: CASSLGPDTGSYEQYF
v_call: TRBV27; j_call: TRBJ2-1; clone_size: .; d_call: .; cdr3_nt: TGTGCCACCGGGCCGCGACTGCGTGGGTCCTACAATGAGCAGTTCTTC; cdr3_aa: CATGPRLRGSYNEQFF
v_call: TRBV6-1; j_call: TRBJ1-3; clone_size: .; d_call: .; cdr3_nt: TGTGCCAGCAGTGAGTTTCGGAACACCATATATTTT; cdr3_aa: CASSEFRNTIYF
v_call: TRBV9; j_call: TRBJ2-3; clone_size: .; d_call: TRBD1; cdr3_nt: TGTGCCAGCAGCGCGACAGGGAGCACAGATACGCAGTATTTT; cdr3_aa: CASSATGSTDTQYF
v_call: TRBV7-2; j_call: TRBJ2-1; clone_size: .; d_call: .; cdr3_nt: TGTGCCAGCAGCTATGGGTTTAGGGAGCAGTTCTTC; cdr3_aa: CASSYGFREQFF
v_call: TRBV5-1; j_call: TRBJ1-1; clone_size: .; d_call: TRBD1; cdr3_nt: TGCGCCAGCAGCTTGGTTGTGGGACAGTCCCTTGGAGCTTTCTTT; cdr3_aa: CASSLVVGQSLGAFF